The T cell receptor (beta chain) described here comes from a study of graft-versus-host responses after intestinal transplantation. Broader study findings: Some GvH clones were seen earlier in gut or blood, suggesting intestinal origin. Peak GvH clone levels in circulation were associated with early post-transplant HvG declines.

The protocol was immunoSEQ multiplex PCR, while the TCRdb copy is restricted to in-frame clones and leaves out a portion. The repertoire holds about 25,000 clones, almost 40% seen once, with more than 0.55% in the top ten. Irradiated, violet-dye-labeled stimulators (around 200,000) were plated alongside around 200,000 CFSE-labeled responders. Upon completion of the reaction, proliferating CFSE-low responders, both CD3+CD4+ and CD3+CD8+, were sorted. V was cut by 0 bases and J by 5 bases, with 13 bases left in between. CDR1 GTSNPN and CDR2 SVGIG come from the germline V gene (reference sequence). This CDR3 spans 14 amino acids.

The sample was alloreactive CD4+ T cells from a mixed lymphocyte reaction culture, taken before intestinal transplant. The subset is: CFSE-low proliferating T cells sorted from approximately 6-day pre-transplant mixed lymphocyte reaction (GvH or HvG direction). The chain has TRBV30 and TRBJ1-1; D is unclear. The source of this sequence is a human patient who received an intestinal transplant. DNA for the CDR3: TGTGCCTGGAGTGTAAAAGTTTTCGGGACTGAAGCTTTCTTT. This translates into CAWSVKVFGTEAFF.